This is a list of T cell receptor beta chains from one sample in a study of molecular identifiers for immune sequencing clone quantification. TCRdb processed the PCR reads anew with MiXCR; each CDR3 protein has one entry. Of 90,000 or so distinct CDR3 sequences listed, 20% to 30% are singletons. Specimen: naive CD8+ T cells from blood, with Jurkat cell RNA spiked in. Source of these receptors: a human donor in good health. Some libraries in this study had Jurkat cell RNA spiked in. CDR3s include the opening cysteine and the closing phenylalanine or tryptophan. D genes are given only for firm matches. Size values are once, few and many counts, or a class for expanded clones, and some rows have none.

cdr3_aa	cdr3_nt	clone_size	d_call	cdr3_length	j_call	v_call
CASSYGRFVGEQYF	TGTGCCAGCAGTTACGGGCGATTCGTGGGCGAGCAGTACTTC	.	.	14	TRBJ2-7	TRBV6-2/TRBV6-3
CAWSAPDVTVYEQYF	TGTGCCTGGAGTGCCCCGGACGTTACGGTCTACGAGCAGTACTTC	few	.	15	TRBJ2-7	TRBV30
CAWSVGTVTDTQYF	TGTGCCTGGAGTGTAGGCACAGTCACAGATACGCAGTATTTT	many	.	14	TRBJ2-3	TRBV30
CASSVGRDSPANYGYTF	TGTGCCAGCAGCGTAGGCCGGGACAGCCCCGCTAACTATGGCTACACCTTC	few	TRBD1	17	TRBJ1-2	TRBV9
CASTHPSAGVARGEQFF	TGTGCCAGCACACACCCTAGTGCAGGGGTGGCGCGGGGTGAGCAGTTCTTC	few	.	17	TRBJ2-1	TRBV7-9
CASSSGRGGTDTQYF	TGTGCCAGCAGCTCCGGCAGGGGTGGTACAGATACGCAGTATTTT	many	.	15	TRBJ2-3	TRBV7-9
CASNSGATSTDTQYF	TGTGCCAGCAACTCAGGGGCGACTAGCACAGATACGCAGTATTTT	many	.	15	TRBJ2-3	TRBV2
CASSLTSGGAETQYF	TGTGCCAGCAGTCTGACTAGCGGGGGGGCCGAGACCCAGTACTTC	.	TRBD2	15	TRBJ2-5	TRBV12-3/TRBV12-4
CASSRDTTNYGYTF	TGTGCCAGCAGCCGGGACACAACTAACTATGGCTACACCTTC	few	.	14	TRBJ1-2	TRBV2
CASSPRVLDPYIEQFF	TGTGCCAGCAGCCCCCGGGTATTAGACCCCTACATTGAGCAGTTCTTC	once	.	16	TRBJ2-1	TRBV6-2/TRBV6-3
CASGFPDQPQHF	TGTGCTAGTGGTTTTCCGGATCAGCCCCAGCATTTT	few	.	12	TRBJ1-5	TRBV12-5
CASSQDQTVYTF	TGTGCCAGCAGCCAAGATCAGACAGTTTACACCTTC	many	.	12	TRBJ1-2	TRBV3-1
CASSSGLAANTGELFF	TGTGCCAGCAGCTCGGGACTAGCAGCGAACACCGGGGAGCTGTTTTTT	few	.	16	TRBJ2-2	TRBV3-2
CASSLDRVTLSGANVLTF	TGTGCCAGCAGCCTGGACAGGGTTACCCTCTCTGGGGCCAACGTCCTGACTTTC	many	TRBD1	18	TRBJ2-6	TRBV5-4
CASSAVRVEQYF	TGTGCCAGCAGCGCCGTGCGGGTCGAGCAGTACTTC	many	.	12	TRBJ2-7	TRBV28
CASSRRLGETQYF	TGTGCCAGCAGCCGCCGACTCGGGGAGACCCAGTACTTC	few	.	13	TRBJ2-5	TRBV6-7
CASSYLGGFSDTQYF	TGTGCCAGCAGTTATCTGGGGGGATTCTCAGATACGCAGTATTTT	.	.	15	TRBJ2-3	TRBV6-2/TRBV6-3
CASSLAGLNSYEQYF	TGCGCCAGCAGCTTGGCGGGCCTTAACTCCTACGAGCAGTACTTC	.	.	15	TRBJ2-7	TRBV5-1
CASSYSSNYGYTF	TGTGCCAGCAGTTACTCGTCCAACTATGGCTACACCTTC	many	.	13	TRBJ1-2	TRBV6-5
CASSQDRGGRMAQYF	TGCGCCAGCAGCCAAGATAGGGGGGGGAGGATGGCCCAGTACTTC	many	.	15	TRBJ2-5	TRBV4-1
CASSIGLAGEQETQYF	TGTGCCAGTAGTATCGGACTAGCGGGGGAGCAAGAGACCCAGTACTTC	many	TRBD2	16	TRBJ2-5	TRBV19
CASSLWGLRLYADTQYF	TGTGCCAGCAGCTTGTGGGGACTGAGGCTCTACGCAGATACGCAGTATTTT	many	.	17	TRBJ2-3	TRBV5-6
CASILTAANYGYTF	TGTGCCAGCATACTGACAGCCGCTAACTATGGCTACACCTTC	many	.	14	TRBJ1-2	TRBV2
CASSLAYVGETQYF	TGCGCCAGCAGCTTGGCCTACGTGGGAGAGACCCAGTACTTC	many	.	14	TRBJ2-5	TRBV5-1
CASSLVYSGEAGELFF	TGTGCCAGCAGCTTAGTTTACAGCGGAGAGGCCGGGGAGCTGTTTTTT	.	.	16	TRBJ2-2	TRBV7-9
CASSRTGGHYEQYF	TGCGCCAGCAGCCGGACAGGGGGACACTACGAGCAGTACTTC	few	TRBD1	14	TRBJ2-7	TRBV5-1